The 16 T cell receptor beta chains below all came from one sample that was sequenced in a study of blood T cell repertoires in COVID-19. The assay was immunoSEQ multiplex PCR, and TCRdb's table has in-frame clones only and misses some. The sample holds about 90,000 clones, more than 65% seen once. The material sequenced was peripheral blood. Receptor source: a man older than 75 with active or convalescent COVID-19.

The DNA for the CDR3 is TGTGCCAGCAGATACAACAGGGATAGGTCTGGAAACACCATATATTTT. Translation gives CASRYNRDRSGNTIYF. This chain joins TRBV6-6 and TRBJ1-3; maybe TRBD1 (6 bases). The CDR3 has 16 amino acids. Trimming took 6 bases from V and 1 from J, leaving 16 bases between them. Germline V gene data show CDR1 as MNHNY and CDR2 as SVGAGI (reference sequence).

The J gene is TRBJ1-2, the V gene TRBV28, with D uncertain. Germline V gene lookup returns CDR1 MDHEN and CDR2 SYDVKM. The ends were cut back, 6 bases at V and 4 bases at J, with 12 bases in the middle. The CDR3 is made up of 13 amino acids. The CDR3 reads CASSQVGLYGYTF. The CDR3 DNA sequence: TGTGCCAGCAGCCAGGTTGGCCTCTATGGCTACACCTTC.

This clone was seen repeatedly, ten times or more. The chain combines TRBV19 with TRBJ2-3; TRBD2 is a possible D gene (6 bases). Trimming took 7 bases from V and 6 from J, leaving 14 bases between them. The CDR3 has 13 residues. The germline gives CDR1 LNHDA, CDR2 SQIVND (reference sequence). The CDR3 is CASKAPGVDTQYF. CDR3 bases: TGTGCCAGTAAGGCCCCGGGGGTTGATACGCAGTATTTT.

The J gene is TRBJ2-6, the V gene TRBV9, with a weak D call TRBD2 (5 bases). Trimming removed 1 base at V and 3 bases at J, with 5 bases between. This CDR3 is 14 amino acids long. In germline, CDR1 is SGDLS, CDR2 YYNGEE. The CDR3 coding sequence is TGTGCCAGCAGCGTAAGCGGTGGGGCCAACGTCCTGACTTTC. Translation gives CASSVSGGANVLTF.

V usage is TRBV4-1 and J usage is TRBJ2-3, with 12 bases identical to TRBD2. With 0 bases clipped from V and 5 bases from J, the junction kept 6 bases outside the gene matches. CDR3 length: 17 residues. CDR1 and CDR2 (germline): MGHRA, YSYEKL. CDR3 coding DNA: TGCGCCAGCAGCCAAGAGGCTAGCGGGGGGGCTGGAGATACGCAGTATTTT. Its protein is CASSQEASGGAGDTQYF.

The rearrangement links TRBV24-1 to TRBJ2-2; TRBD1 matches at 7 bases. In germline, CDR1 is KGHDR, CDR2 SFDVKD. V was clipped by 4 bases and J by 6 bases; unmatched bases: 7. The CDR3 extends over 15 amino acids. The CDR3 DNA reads TGTGCCACCAGTGAGGCGACAGGGTTCGCCGGGGAGCTGTTTTTT. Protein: CATSEATGFAGELFF.

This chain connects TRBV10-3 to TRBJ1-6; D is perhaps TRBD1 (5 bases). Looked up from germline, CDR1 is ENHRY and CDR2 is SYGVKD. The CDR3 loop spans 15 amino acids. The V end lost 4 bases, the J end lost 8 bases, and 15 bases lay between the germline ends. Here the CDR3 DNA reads TGTGCCATCAGTGGGAGGGGAGATATGGATTCACCCCTCCACTTT. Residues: CAISGRGDMDSPLHF.

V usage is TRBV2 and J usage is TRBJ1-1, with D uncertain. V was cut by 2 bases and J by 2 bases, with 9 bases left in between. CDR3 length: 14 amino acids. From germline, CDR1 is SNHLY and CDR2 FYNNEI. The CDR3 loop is CASSESRGNTEAFF. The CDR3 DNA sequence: TGTGCCAGCAGTGAAAGCCGGGGAAACACTGAAGCTTTCTTT. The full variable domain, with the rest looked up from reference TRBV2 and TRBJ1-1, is EPEVTQTPSHQVTQMGQEVILRCVPISNHLYFYWYRQILGQKVEFLVSFYNNEISEKSEIFDDQFSVERPDGSNFTLKIRSTKLEDSAMYFCASSESRGNTEAFFGQGTRLTVV.

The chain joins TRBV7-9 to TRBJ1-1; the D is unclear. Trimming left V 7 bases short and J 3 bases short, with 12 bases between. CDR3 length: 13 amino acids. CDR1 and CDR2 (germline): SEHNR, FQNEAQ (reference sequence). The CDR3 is CASKWVGDTEAFF. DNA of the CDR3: TGTGCCAGCAAATGGGTCGGGGACACTGAAGCTTTCTTT. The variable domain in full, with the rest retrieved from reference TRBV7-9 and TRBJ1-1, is DTGVSQNPRHKITKRGQNVTFRCDPISEHNRLYWYRQTLGQGPEFLTYFQNEAQLEKSRLLSDRFSAERPKGSFSTLEIQRTEQGDSAMYLCASKWVGDTEAFFGQGTRLTVV.

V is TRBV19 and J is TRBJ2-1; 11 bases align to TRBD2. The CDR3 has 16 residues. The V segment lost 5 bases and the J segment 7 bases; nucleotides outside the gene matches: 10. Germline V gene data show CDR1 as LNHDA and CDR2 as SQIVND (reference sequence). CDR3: CASSPQLAGGRNEQFF. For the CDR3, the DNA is TGTGCCAGTAGTCCCCAGCTAGCGGGGGGACGTAATGAGCAGTTCTTC.

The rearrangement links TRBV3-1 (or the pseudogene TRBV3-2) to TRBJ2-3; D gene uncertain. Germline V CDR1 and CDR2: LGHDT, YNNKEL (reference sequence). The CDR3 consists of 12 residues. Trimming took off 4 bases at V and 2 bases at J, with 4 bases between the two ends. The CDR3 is CASSLHTDTQYF. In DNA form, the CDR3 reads TGTGCCAGCAGCCTCCACACAGATACGCAGTATTTT.

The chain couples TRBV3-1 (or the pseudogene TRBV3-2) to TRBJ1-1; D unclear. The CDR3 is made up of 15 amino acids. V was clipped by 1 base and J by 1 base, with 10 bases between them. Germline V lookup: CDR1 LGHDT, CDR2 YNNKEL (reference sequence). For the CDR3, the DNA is TGTGCCAGCAGCCAAGGAGGGCGGACGAACACTGAAGCTTTCTTT. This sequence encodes CASSQGGRTNTEAFF.

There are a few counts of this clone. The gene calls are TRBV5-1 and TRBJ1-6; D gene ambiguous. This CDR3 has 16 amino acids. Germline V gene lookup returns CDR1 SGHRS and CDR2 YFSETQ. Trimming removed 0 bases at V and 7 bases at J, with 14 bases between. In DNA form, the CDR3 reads TGCGCCAGCAGCTTGGGAGCGGGGTCGAAAAATTCACCCCTCCACTTT. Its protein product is CASSLGAGSKNSPLHF.

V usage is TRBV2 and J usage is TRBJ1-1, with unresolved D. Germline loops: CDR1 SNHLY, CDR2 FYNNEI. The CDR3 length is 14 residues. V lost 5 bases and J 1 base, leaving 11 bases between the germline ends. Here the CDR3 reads CASSPERANTEAFF. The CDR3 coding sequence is TGTGCCAGCAGTCCGGAGAGGGCGAACACTGAAGCTTTCTTT.

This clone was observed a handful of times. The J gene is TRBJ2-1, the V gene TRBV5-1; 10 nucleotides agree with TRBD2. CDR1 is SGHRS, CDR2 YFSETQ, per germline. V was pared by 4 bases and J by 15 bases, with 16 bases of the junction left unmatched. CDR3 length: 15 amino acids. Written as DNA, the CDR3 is TGCGCCAGCAGCCCCGGAGGAGCGGGGGGGCCCAGAAGGTTCTTC. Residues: CASSPGGAGGPRRFF. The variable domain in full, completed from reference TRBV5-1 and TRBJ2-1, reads KAGVTQTPRYLIKTRGQQVTLSCSPISGHRSVSWYQQTPGQGLQFLFEYFSETQRNKGNFPGRFSGRQFSNSRSEMNVSTLELGDSALYLCASSPGGAGGPRRFFGPGTRLTVL.

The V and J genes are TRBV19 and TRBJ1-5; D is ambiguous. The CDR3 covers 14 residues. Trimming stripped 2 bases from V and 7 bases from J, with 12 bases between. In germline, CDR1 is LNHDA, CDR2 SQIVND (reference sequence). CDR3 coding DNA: TGTGCCAGTAGTATAATAGAGTCGTCCCAGCCCCAGCATTTT. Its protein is CASSIIESSQPQHF. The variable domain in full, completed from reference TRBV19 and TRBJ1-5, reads DGGITQSPKYLFRKEGQNVTLSCEQNLNHDAMYWYRQDPGQGLRLIYYSQIVNDFQKGDIAEGYSVSREKKESFPLTVTSAQKNPTAFYLCASSIIESSQPQHFGDGTRLSIL.